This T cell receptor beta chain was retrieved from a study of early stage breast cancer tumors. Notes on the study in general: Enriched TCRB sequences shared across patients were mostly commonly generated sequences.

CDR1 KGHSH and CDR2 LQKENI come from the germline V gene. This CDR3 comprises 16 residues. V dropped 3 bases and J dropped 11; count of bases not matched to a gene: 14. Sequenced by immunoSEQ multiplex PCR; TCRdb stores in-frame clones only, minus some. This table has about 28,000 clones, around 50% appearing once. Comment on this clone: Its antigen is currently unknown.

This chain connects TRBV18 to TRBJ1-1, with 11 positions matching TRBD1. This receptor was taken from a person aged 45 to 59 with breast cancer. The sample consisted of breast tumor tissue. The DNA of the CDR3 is TGTGCCAGCTCACCGGGTTCCGGGACAGGGGGTTTCTTGGCTTTCTTT. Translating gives CASSPGSGTGGFLAFF.